This TCR beta chain is drawn from a study of chemoradiotherapy in HPV16-positive cancers. Broader study findings: Functional assays defining HPV-specific T cells used only a couple of HPV16-positive patients. Candidate HPV-specific clones and E7-related TCR motifs grew in tumor during treatment.

CDR3 size: 13 residues. The repertoire was sequenced with immunoSEQ multiplex PCR; TCRdb's copy has only in-frame clones and lacks some. The repertoire holds about 53,000 clones, with roughly 90% as singletons. A word on this clone: Its antigen is not identified.

The receptor was isolated from a human donor with HPV-associated anogenital cancer. The chain combines TRBV21-1 with TRBJ2-7; the D call TRBD1 from the table was never checked on the DNA. TRBV21-1 is a documented pseudogene. This specimen was blood, taken from a patient who underwent chemoradiotherapy. The CDR3 region has the DNA TGTGCCAGCAGCAAAAGAAGGGGTGGTGAGCAGTACTTC. Translated, it gives CASSKRRGGEQYF.